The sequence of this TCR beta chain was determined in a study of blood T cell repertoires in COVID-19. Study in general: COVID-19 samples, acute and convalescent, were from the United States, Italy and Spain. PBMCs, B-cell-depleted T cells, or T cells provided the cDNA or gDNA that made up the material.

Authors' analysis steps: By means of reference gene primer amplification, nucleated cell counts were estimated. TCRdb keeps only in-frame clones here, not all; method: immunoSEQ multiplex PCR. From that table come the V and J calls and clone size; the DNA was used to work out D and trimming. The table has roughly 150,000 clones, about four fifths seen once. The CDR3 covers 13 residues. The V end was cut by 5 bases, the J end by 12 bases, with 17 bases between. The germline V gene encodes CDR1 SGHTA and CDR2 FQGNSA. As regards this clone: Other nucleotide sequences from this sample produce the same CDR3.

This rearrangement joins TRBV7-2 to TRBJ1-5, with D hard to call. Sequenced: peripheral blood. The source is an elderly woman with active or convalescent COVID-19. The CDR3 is CASSHTSVRRQHF. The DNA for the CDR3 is TGTGCCAGCAGCCACACATCAGTACGTCGCCAGCATTTT.